This section outlines one T cell receptor (beta chain) sequence together with its context. Its antigen is as yet unknown. The data were produced by immunoSEQ multiplex PCR, yet TCRdb's version contains in-frame clones alone and is incomplete. The repertoire holds around 63,000 clones, with 70% to 90% as singletons. The data stem from a study of lymphopenia after photon versus proton radiotherapy. General observations from the study: Proton therapy kept repertoires fairly stable, unlike photons, which gained effector/memory cells. After the lymphocyte nadir, photon-treated repertoires showed oligoclonal expansion, especially of CD8+ Temra cells. Only patients who died were analyzed for survival; proton advantage is unproven.

The CDR3 sequence is 14 residues long. The germline V gene encodes CDR1 SEHNR and CDR2 FQNEAQ (reference sequence). The V and J ends lost 4 bases and 7 bases, in that order; junction bases with no gene match: 3. The clonotype comes from a man aged 35 to 55 with gastric cancer. The chain has TRBV7-9 and TRBJ1-4; the match to TRBD1 covers 10 bases. The specimen was peripheral blood, collected from a patient treated with photon-based radiotherapy. The DNA of the CDR3 is TGTGCCAGCAGCTCGACAGGGGGCCTTGAAAAACTGTTTTTT. Its translation is CASSSTGGLEKLFF. The variable domain in full, with the rest retrieved from reference TRBV7-9 and TRBJ1-4, is DTGVSQNPRHKITKRGQNVTFRCDPISEHNRLYWYRQTLGQGPEFLTYFQNEAQLEKSRLLSDRFSAERPKGSFSTLEIQRTEQGDSAMYLCASSSTGGLEKLFFGSGTQLSVL.